The TCR beta chain described here comes from a study of identical twins. Study conclusions and caveats: A lower insertion count was a feature of abundant cord blood beta clonotypes, with no such feature in memory repertoires. Out-of-frame alpha sequences common to twins exhibited an excess of low generation probability.

V was cut by 5 bases and J by 0 bases, with 16 bases left in between. The CDR3 covers 16 residues. Looked up from germline, CDR1 is SGHAT and CDR2 is FQNNGV. This clonotype was detected only a few times. What it binds is unknown. TCRdb re-derived calls from the 5' RACE reads in MiXCR, one entry per CDR3 protein. This sample has approximately 260,000 distinct CDR3 sequences, with about 8.3% found just once. Another study also made use of these data, one on yellow fever vaccine responses in identical twins.

The clonotype comes from a woman between 18 and 30 years old in good health. V is TRBV11-2 and J is TRBJ2-5, with D tentatively TRBD2 (6 bases). The sample consisted of CD8+ T cells sorted from blood. CDR3 region: CASSRGKWDYQETQYF. CDR3 DNA: TGTGCCAGCAGCCGGGGGAAGTGGGACTACCAAGAGACCCAGTACTTC.